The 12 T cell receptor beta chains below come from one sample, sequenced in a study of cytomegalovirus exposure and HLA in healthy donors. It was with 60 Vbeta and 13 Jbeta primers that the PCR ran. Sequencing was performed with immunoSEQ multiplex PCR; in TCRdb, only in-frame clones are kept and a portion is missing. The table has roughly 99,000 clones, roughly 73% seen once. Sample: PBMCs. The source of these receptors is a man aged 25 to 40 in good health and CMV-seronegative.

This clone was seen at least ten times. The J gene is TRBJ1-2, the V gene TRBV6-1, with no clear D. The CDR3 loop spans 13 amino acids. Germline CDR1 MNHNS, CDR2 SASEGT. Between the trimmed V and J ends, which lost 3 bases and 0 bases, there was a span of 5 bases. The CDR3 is CASSETTNYGYTF. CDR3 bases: TGTGCCAGCAGTGAGACAACTAACTATGGCTACACCTTC.

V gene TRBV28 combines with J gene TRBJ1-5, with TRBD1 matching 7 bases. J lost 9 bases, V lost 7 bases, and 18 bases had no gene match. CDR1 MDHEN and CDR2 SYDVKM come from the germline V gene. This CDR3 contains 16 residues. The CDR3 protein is CASNDRVGTEHRPQHF. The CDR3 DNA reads TGTGCCAGCAATGATAGAGTCGGGACAGAGCATCGGCCCCAGCATTTT.

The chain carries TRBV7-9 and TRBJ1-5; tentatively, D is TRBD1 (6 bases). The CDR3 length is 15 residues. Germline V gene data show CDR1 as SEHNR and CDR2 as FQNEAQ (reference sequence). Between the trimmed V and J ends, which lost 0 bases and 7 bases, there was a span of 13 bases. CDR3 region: CASSLAPGGRQPQHF. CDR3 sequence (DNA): TGTGCCAGCAGCTTAGCGCCTGGGGGCCGACAGCCCCAGCATTTT.

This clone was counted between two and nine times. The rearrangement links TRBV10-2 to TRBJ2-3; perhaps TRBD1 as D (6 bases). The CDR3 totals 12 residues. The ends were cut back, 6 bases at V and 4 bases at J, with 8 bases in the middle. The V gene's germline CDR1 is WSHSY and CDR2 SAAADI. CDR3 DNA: TGCGCCAGCAGCCAGGGGCCAGATACGCAGTATTTT. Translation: CASSQGPDTQYF.

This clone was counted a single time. The CDR3: CASSAVTGNYGYTF. The DNA for the CDR3 is TGTGCCAGCAGTGCGGTGACAGGGAACTATGGCTACACCTTC. This chain links TRBV28 with TRBJ1-2, with 7 bases that match TRBD1. Germline CDR1 MDHEN, CDR2 SYDVKM. Unmatched junction bases numbered 5, after V lost 5 bases and J lost 2 bases. The CDR3 spans 14 residues.

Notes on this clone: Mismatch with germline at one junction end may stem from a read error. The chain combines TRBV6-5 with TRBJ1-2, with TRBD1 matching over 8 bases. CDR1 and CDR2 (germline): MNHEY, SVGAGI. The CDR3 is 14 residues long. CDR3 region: CASSRDRGGYGYTF. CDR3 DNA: TGTGCCAGCAGTCGCGACAGGGGCGGGTATGGCTATACCTTC.

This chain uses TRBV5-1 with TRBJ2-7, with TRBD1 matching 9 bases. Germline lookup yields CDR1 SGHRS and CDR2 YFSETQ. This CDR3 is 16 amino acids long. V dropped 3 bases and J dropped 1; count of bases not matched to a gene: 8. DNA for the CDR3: TGCGCCAGCAGCTCCGTACAGGGGGCAGAATCCTACGAGCAGTACTTC. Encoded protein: CASSSVQGAESYEQYF.

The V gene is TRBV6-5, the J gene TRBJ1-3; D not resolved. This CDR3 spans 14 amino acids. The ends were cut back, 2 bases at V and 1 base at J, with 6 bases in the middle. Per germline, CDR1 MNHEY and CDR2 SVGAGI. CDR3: CASSYRRSGNTIYF. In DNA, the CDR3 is TGTGCCAGCAGTTACCGCCGGTCTGGAAACACCATATATTTT.

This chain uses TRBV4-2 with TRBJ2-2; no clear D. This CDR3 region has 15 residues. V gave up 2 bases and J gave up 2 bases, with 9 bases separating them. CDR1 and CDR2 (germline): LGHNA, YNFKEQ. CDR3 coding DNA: TGTGCCAGCAGCCAAACCGAGCGCAACACCGGGGAGCTGTTTTTT. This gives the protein CASSQTERNTGELFF.

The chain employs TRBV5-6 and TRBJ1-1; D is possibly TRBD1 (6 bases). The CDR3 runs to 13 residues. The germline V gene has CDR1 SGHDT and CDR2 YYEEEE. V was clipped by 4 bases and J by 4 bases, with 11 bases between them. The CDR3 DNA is TGTGCCAGCAGCGCAGGGGTAGCCACTGAAGCTTTCTTT. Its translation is CASSAGVATEAFF.

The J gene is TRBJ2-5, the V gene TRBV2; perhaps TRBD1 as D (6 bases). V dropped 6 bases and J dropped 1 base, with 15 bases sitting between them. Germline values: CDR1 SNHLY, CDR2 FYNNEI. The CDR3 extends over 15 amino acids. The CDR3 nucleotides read TGTGCCAGCAGCCCTGGGACATCGCCCCAAGAGACCCAGTACTTC. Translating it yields CASSPGTSPQETQYF.

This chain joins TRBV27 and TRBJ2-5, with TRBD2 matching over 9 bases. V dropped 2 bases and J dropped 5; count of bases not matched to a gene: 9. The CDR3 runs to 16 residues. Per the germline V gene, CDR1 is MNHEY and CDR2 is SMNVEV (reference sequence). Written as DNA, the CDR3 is TGTGCCAGCAGTTTAAGACTAGCGGCTAGGAGGGAGACCCAGTACTTC. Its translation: CASSLRLAARRETQYF.